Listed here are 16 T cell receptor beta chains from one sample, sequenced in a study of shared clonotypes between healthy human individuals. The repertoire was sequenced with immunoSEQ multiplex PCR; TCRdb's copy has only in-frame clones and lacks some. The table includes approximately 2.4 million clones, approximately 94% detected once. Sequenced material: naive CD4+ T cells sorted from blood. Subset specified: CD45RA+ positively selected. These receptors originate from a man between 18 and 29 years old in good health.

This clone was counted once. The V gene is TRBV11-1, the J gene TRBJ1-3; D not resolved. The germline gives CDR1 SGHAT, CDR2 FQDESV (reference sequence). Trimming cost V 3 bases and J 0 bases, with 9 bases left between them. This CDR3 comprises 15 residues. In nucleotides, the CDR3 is TGTGCCAGCAGCTTGGGCACCAGCTCTGGAAACACCATATATTTT. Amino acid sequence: CASSLGTSSGNTIYF.

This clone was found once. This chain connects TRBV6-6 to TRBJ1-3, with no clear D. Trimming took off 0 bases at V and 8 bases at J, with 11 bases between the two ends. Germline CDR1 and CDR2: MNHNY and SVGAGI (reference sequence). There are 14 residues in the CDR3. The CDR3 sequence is CASSYSDRRDTIYF. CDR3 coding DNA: TGTGCCAGCAGTTACTCGGACCGTAGAGACACCATATATTTT.

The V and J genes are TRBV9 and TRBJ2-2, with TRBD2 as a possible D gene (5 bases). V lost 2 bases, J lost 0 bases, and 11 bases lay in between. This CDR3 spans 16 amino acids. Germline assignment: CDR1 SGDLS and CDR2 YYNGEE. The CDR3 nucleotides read TGTGCCAGCAGCGTCTTAGGACTCCCGAACACCGGGGAGCTGTTTTTT. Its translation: CASSVLGLPNTGELFF.

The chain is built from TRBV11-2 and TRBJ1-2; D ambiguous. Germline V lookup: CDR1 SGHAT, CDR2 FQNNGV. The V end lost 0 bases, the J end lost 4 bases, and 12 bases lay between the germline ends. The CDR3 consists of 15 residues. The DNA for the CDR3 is TGTGCCAGCAGCTTAGATCCCGGAGGCGGCTATGGCTACACCTTC. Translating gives CASSLDPGGGYGYTF.

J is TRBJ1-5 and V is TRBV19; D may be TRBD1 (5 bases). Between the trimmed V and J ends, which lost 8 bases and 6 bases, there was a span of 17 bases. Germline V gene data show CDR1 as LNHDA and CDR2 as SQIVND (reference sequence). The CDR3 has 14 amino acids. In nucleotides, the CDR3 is TGTGCCAGTTCTCAACCAGGGAGGTTTCAGCCCCAGCATTTT. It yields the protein CASSQPGRFQPQHF.

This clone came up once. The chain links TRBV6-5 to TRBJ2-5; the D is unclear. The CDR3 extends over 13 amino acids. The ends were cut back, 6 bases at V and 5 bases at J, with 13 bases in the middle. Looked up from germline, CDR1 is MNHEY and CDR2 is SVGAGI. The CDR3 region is CASSRSRQETQYF. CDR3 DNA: TGTGCCAGCAGCCGTAGTCGGCAGGAGACCCAGTACTTC.

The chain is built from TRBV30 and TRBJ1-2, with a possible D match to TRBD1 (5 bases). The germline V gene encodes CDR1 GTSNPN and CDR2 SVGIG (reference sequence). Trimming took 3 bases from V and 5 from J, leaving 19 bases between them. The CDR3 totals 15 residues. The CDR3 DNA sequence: TGTGCCTGGAGAGAGGCCGGCTCAGGGAGGTATGGCTACACCTTC. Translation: CAWREAGSGRYGYTF.

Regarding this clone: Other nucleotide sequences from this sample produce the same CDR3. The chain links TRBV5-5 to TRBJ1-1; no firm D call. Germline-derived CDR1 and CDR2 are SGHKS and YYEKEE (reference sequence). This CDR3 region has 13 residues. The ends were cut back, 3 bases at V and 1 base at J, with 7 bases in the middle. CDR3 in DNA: TGTGCCAGCAGCTGGGCAGAGAACACTGAAGCTTTCTTT. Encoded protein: CASSWAENTEAFF.

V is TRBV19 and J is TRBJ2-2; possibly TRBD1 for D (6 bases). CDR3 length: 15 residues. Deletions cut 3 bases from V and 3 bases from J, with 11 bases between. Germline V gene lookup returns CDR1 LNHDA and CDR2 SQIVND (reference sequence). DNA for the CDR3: TGTGCCAGTAGTATTCAGGGGTCGGACACCGGGGAGCTGTTTTTT. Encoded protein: CASSIQGSDTGELFF.

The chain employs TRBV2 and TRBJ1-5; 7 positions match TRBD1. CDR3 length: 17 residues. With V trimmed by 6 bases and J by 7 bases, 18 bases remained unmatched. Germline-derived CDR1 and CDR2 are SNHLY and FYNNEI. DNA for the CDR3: TGTGCCAGCAGAGAGGGACGGATGACAGGGAGCGGGCAGCCCCAGCATTTT. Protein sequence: CASREGRMTGSGQPQHF.

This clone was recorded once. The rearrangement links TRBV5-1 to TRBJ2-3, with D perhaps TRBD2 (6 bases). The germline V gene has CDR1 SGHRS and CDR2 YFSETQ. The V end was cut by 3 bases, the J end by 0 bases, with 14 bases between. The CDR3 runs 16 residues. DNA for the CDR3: TGCGCCAGCAGCTGGGGTGGAGGGAAGAGCACAGATACGCAGTATTTT. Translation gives CASSWGGGKSTDTQYF.

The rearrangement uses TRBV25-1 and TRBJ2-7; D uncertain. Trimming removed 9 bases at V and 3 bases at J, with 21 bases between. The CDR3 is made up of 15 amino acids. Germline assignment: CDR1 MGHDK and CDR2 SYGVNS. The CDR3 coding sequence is TGTGCCAGTACTAAGGACGGAATTGGAAACTACGAGCAGTACTTC. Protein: CASTKDGIGNYEQYF.

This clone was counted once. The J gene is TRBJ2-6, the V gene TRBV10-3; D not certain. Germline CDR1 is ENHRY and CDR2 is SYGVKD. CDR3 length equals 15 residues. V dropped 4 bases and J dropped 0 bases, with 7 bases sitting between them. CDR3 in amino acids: CAISGRSSGANVLTF. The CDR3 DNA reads TGTGCCATCAGTGGCCGGAGCTCTGGGGCCAACGTCCTGACTTTC.

CDR3 bases: TGTGCCAGCTCACCTGGGACAGGGGTTACCTACGAGCAGTACTTC. Translated: CASSPGTGVTYEQYF. The J gene is TRBJ2-7, the V gene TRBV18; 10 bases map to TRBD1. The germline gives CDR1 KGHSH, CDR2 LQKENI. With V trimmed by 3 bases and J by 2 bases, 4 bases remained unmatched. The CDR3 sequence is 15 residues long.

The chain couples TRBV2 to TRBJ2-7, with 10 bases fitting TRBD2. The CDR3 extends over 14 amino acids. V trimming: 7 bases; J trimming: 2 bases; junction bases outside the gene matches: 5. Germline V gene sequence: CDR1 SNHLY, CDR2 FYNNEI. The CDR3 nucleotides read TGTGCCAGCACCTCCGGGACTAGCGCCTACGAGCAGTACTTC. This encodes CASTSGTSAYEQYF.

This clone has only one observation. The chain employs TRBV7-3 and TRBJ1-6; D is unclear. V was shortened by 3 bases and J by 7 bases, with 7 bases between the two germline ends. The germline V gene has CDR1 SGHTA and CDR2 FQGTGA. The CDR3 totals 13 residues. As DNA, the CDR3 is TGTGCCAGCAGCTTGAATGGCAATTCACCCCTCCACTTT. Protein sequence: CASSLNGNSPLHF. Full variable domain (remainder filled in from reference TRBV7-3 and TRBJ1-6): GAGVSQTPSNKVTEKGKYVELRCDPISGHTALYWYRQSLGQGPEFLIYFQGTGAADDSGLPNDRFFAVRPEGSVSTLKIQRTERGDSAVYLCASSLNGNSPLHFGNGTRLTVT.